The 12 T cell receptor beta chains below come from one sample, sequenced in a study of Ad26.COV2.S vaccination and SARS-CoV-2 variants. Treatment indicated: 19 received Ad26.COV2.S at low or high dose, single or two shots; several received placebo; per-sample allocation not given. The study sampled participants on day 63 after the first vaccine or placebo injection. Repertoires were generated with immunoSEQ multiplex PCR, while TCRdb's copy carries only in-frame clones and drops some. The table includes about 400,000 clones, 83% detected once. The specimen was peripheral blood, collected in a trial of Ad26.COV2.S vaccine versus placebo. These receptors all stem from a person between 18 and 59 years old who received the Ad26.COV2.S COVID-19 vaccine or a placebo.

The rearrangement links TRBV5-4 to TRBJ2-1; 12 bases match TRBD2. The germline V gene encodes CDR1 SGHNT and CDR2 YYREEE (reference sequence). V trimming: 4 bases; J trimming: 13 bases; junction bases outside the gene matches: 6. The CDR3 consists of 13 residues. This CDR3 is CASSPRTSGIQFF. The CDR3 coding sequence is TGTGCCAGCAGCCCCCGGACTAGCGGGATCCAGTTCTTC. Complete variable domain (other parts from reference TRBV5-4 and TRBJ2-1): ETGVTQSPTHLIKTRGQQVTLRCSSQSGHNTVSWYQQALGQGPQFIFQYYREEENGRGNFPPRFSGLQFPNYSSELNVNALELDDSALYLCASSPRTSGIQFFGPGTRLTVL.

The sample holds one count of this clone. The chain couples TRBV5-1 to TRBJ1-1; 8 bases agree with TRBD1. The CDR3 is 14 amino acids. Trimming at V came to 4 bases and at J to 1 base, leaving 3 bases not matched to a gene. Germline loops: CDR1 SGHRS, CDR2 YFSETQ. The chain's CDR3 is CASSGTGGNTEAFF. The CDR3 coding sequence is TGCGCCAGCAGCGGCACAGGGGGGAACACTGAAGCTTTCTTT. The whole variable domain, filled in from reference TRBV5-1 and TRBJ1-1, reads KAGVTQTPRYLIKTRGQQVTLSCSPISGHRSVSWYQQTPGQGLQFLFEYFSETQRNKGNFPGRFSGRQFSNSRSEMNVSTLELGDSALYLCASSGTGGNTEAFFGQGTRLTVV.

The count of this clone is one. V is TRBV3-1 (or the pseudogene TRBV3-2) and J is TRBJ1-2; D might be TRBD1 (5 bases). From germline, CDR1 is LGHDT and CDR2 YNNKEL (reference sequence). Trimming left V 4 bases short and J 7 bases short, with 7 bases between. The CDR3 has 11 residues. CDR3: CASSLGGGYTF. CDR3 in DNA: TGTGCCAGCAGCCTTGGGGGTGGCTACACCTTC.

This sequence joins TRBV19 and TRBJ1-3; D uncertain. From germline, CDR1 is LNHDA and CDR2 SQIVND (reference sequence). Trimming shortened V by 6 bases and J by 0 bases, and 12 bases separated the two germline ends. The CDR3 is 15 residues long. The CDR3 DNA reads TGTGCCAGTAGCCCACGGGGAAGCTCTGGAAACACCATATATTTT. Its translation: CASSPRGSSGNTIYF.

The genes are TRBV7-2 and TRBJ2-7; 7 bases agree with TRBD2. The CDR3 has 18 residues. CDR1 and CDR2 from the germline V gene are SGHTA and FQGNSA. The ends lost 0 bases at V and 1 base at J; junction bases unmatched: 12. The CDR3 loop reads CASSLAFPGLVISYEQYF. In DNA, the CDR3 is TGTGCCAGCAGCTTAGCTTTTCCCGGACTAGTGATATCCTACGAGCAGTACTTC.

The chain combines TRBV7-2 with TRBJ2-7, with TRBD2 as a possible D gene (6 bases). CDR1 and CDR2 from the germline V gene are SGHTA and FQGNSA. This CDR3 has 19 residues. Trimming removed 4 bases from V and 5 bases from J, with 30 bases in between. As DNA, the CDR3 is TGTGCCAGCAGCTATTTACTGCGGGGTACTGCGACCGCTTGGGACGAGCAGTACTTC. Translated: CASSYLLRGTATAWDEQYF.

This clone was counted only a few times. The sample carries other DNA sequences with the same CDR3. V and J are TRBV4-1 and TRBJ2-7; D is possibly TRBD1 or TRBD2 (6 bases each). Germline loops: CDR1 MGHRA, CDR2 YSYEKL. The CDR3 is 14 amino acids. Trimming cost V 1 base and J 2 bases, with 9 bases left between them. CDR3 sequence reads: CASSQGRGAYEQYF. CDR3 DNA: TGCGCCAGCAGCCAAGGAAGGGGGGCCTACGAGCAGTACTTC.

The rearrangement links TRBV5-4 to TRBJ1-1; D is unresolved. This CDR3 is built from 15 residues. Between the trimmed V and J ends, which lost 1 base and 3 bases, there was a span of 13 bases. Germline CDR1 is SGHNT and CDR2 is YYREEE (reference sequence). This chain's CDR3 is CASSLPGIPDTEAFF. In DNA, the CDR3 is TGTGCCAGCAGCTTGCCCGGGATCCCGGACACTGAAGCTTTCTTT.

The CDR3, as DNA: TGTGCCAGCTCACCCGATACGGGTTTTTCTGGAAACACCATATATTTT. Translated: CASSPDTGFSGNTIYF. The chain combines TRBV18 with TRBJ1-3, with D uncertain. V dropped 3 bases and J dropped 1 base, with 13 bases sitting between them. The CDR3 totals 16 residues. Germline V gene data show CDR1 as KGHSH and CDR2 as LQKENI.

The chain recombines TRBV29-1 with TRBJ1-2; TRBD1 aligns across 9 bases. Trimming removed 7 bases from V and 12 bases from J; junction bases left unmatched: 6. This CDR3 has 10 amino acids. The germline CDR1 and CDR2 sequences are SQVTM and ANQGSEA. Here the CDR3 reads CSAGDREHTF. The CDR3 DNA sequence: TGCAGCGCCGGGGACAGGGAACACACCTTC.

The chain is built from TRBV13 and TRBJ2-7; 9 positions match TRBD1. V shed 2 bases, J shed 2 bases, and the junction held 4 bases outside the gene matches. The CDR3 contains 15 residues. CDR1 is PRHDT and CDR2 is FYEKMQ in the germline V gene (reference sequence). CDR3 sequence reads: CASSLRGQGAYEQYF. The CDR3 bases are TGTGCCAGCAGCTTACGGGGACAGGGAGCCTACGAGCAGTACTTC. Full variable domain (remainder filled in from reference TRBV13 and TRBJ2-7): AAGVIQSPRHLIKEKRETATLKCYPIPRHDTVYWYQQGPGQDPQFLISFYEKMQSDKGSIPDRFSAQQFSDYHSELNMSSLELGDSALYFCASSLRGQGAYEQYFGPGTRLTVT.

The rearrangement uses TRBV5-8 and TRBJ1-6; 7 nucleotides match TRBD1. The CDR3 has 15 amino acids. Germline values: CDR1 SGHTS, CDR2 YDEGEE. The V gene end was trimmed by 4 bases and the J gene end by 7 bases; junction bases not matched to a gene: 8. In DNA form, the CDR3 reads TGTGCCAGCAGCAACGACAGGGCAGCAAATTCACCCCTCCACTTT. This translates into CASSNDRAANSPLHF.